This paragraph reports one TCR beta chain. No antigen is known for it. The data are from a study of graft-versus-host responses after intestinal transplantation. Study in general: Multivisceral, liver-intestinal, or isolated intestinal grafts were transplanted into recipients. After anti-thymocyte globulin induction, recipients took tacrolimus and steroids for three to four years. Points from the study as a whole: Ileal or blood samples showed some GvH clones first, and such clones were also found in recipient marrow. Clonal ratios of graft-versus-host to host-versus-graft in allografts were high for patients exhibiting graft-donor T cell macrochimerism.

Only in-frame clones appear in the TCRdb table, and some are missing; sequencing was by immunoSEQ multiplex PCR. The sample carries about 88,000 clones, about 94% recorded once. CDR3 size: 14 residues. Germline V gene lookup returns CDR1 SGHVS and CDR2 FNYEAQ. Trimming shortened V by 1 base and J by 13 bases, and 17 bases separated the two germline ends. This receptor was identified in a human donor who was the organ donor for an intestinal transplant. The chain couples TRBV7-6 to TRBJ2-1; either TRBD1 or TRBD2 may fit D (5 bases each). The source was unstimulated CD4+ T cells sorted from spleen or lymph node cells, collected before transplant. CDR3 sequence (DNA): TGTGCCAGCAGCTTAGACGGGACGCGTCAAAGCCAGTTCTTC. This gives the protein CASSLDGTRQSQFF.